The 3 T cell receptor beta chains below come from one sample, sequenced in a study of blood T cell repertoires in COVID-19. Libraries were prepared by immunoSEQ multiplex PCR; TCRdb keeps only in-frame clonotypes and omits some of them. The sample includes about 50,000 clones, roughly 88% of them seen just once. The sample consisted of peripheral blood. The receptors here all came from a woman aged 60-75 years with acute or convalescent COVID-19.

This clone was seen a few times. This chain connects TRBV27 to TRBJ1-1; D unclear. Germline V gene lookup returns CDR1 MNHEY and CDR2 SMNVEV (reference sequence). This CDR3 comprises 13 residues. The V end lost 2 bases, the J end lost 0 bases, and 4 bases lay between the germline ends. Here the CDR3 reads CASSLTVNTEAFF. The CDR3, as DNA: TGTGCCAGCAGTTTAACAGTGAACACTGAAGCTTTCTTT.

CDR3 DNA: TGTGCCTGGGGGAGAGGGCTGAATTCACCCCTCCACTTT. This gives the protein CAWGRGLNSPLHF. This chain links TRBV30 with TRBJ1-6; D gene unclear. The germline gives CDR1 GTSNPN, CDR2 SVGIG (reference sequence). V lost 5 bases to trimming and J lost 7 bases, with 12 bases between them. This CDR3 contains 13 residues. The full variable domain, in which reference TRBV30 and TRBJ1-6 provide the parts outside the CDR3, is SQTIHQWPATLVQPVGSPLSLECTVEGTSNPNLYWYRQAAGRGLQLLFYSVGIGQISSEVPQNLSASRPQDRQFILSSKKLLLSDSGFYLCAWGRGLNSPLHFGNGTRLTVT.

The chain employs TRBV19 and TRBJ1-2, with a weak D call TRBD1 (6 bases). V lost 6 bases, J lost 2 bases, and 10 bases lay in between. This CDR3 is built from 13 residues. Germline assignment: CDR1 LNHDA and CDR2 SQIVND (reference sequence). The CDR3 sequence is CASRQGYNYGYTF. The CDR3 DNA sequence: TGTGCCAGTAGACAGGGTTACAACTATGGCTACACCTTC.